A selection of T cell receptor beta chains follows, all from one sample in a study of blood T cell repertoires in COVID-19. The assay was immunoSEQ multiplex PCR, and TCRdb's table has in-frame clones only and misses some. The sample lists tens of thousands of clones, around 76% occurring once. The specimen sequenced was peripheral blood. These receptors came from a man in his 70s with active or convalescent COVID-19. The CDR3 runs from the conserved cysteine through the conserved F or W. A D gene is named only where the DNA matches it firmly. Rows may omit the clone size; those that give it use once, few, many or a size class.

J | V | size | D | DNA | CDR3
TRBJ2-3 | TRBV6-5 | - | TRBD2 | TGTGCCAGCAAACGGGGGGTCGGCACAGATACGCAGTATTTT | CASKRGVGTDTQYF
TRBJ1-1 | TRBV18 | - | - | TGTGCCAGCTCACCACTTCAGGGTGACACTGAAGCTTTCTTT | CASSPLQGDTEAFF
TRBJ1-2 | TRBV6-5 | few | TRBD1 | TGTGCCAGCAGTCCCCCGAGGGGGCAGGGAGGCTACACCTTC | CASSPPRGQGGYTF
TRBJ1-1 | TRBV2 | - | - | TGTGCCAGCACTGCTGAACTATCAGGGCTATGGAACACTGAAGCTTTCTTT | CASTAELSGLWNTEAFF
TRBJ2-3 | TRBV5-1 | - | TRBD2 | TGCGCCAGCACCGCGGGGGGCTCCACAGATACGCAGTATTTT | CASTAGGSTDTQYF
TRBJ2-7 | TRBV2 | - | - | TGTGCCAGCAGTGTGGGGAGCTACGAGCAGTACTTC | CASSVGSYEQYF
TRBJ1-5 | TRBV7-9 | - | - | TGTGCCAGCAGCTTACAGGGACAGCCCCAGCATTTT | CASSLQGQPQHF
TRBJ2-1 | TRBV3-1/TRBV3-2 | once | - | TGTGCCAGCAGCCGTGGGGGGAGCCGGAATGAGCAGTTCTTC | CASSRGGSRNEQFF
TRBJ1-2 | TRBV28 | few | TRBD1 | TGTGCCAGCAGCCCCAGGACAGGGGGCCTCTATGGCTACACCTTC | CASSPRTGGLYGYTF
TRBJ2-5 | TRBV10-3 | - | TRBD2 | TGTGCCATGCGTAGCGGGGGGGGTGAAGAGACCCAGTACTTC | CAMRSGGGEETQYF
TRBJ2-7 | TRBV3-1/TRBV3-2 | - | - | TGTGCCAGCAGCCCGACAGGATTCTCCTACGAGCAGTACTTC | CASSPTGFSYEQYF
TRBJ2-7 | TRBV30 | few | - | TGTGCCTGGGGACATAGCTCCTACGAGCAGTACTTC | CAWGHSSYEQYF
TRBJ1-2 | TRBV4-1 | - | - | TGCGCCAGCAGCCAAGAAGGTGGGGCAGGCCGAGATAATGGCTACACCTTC | CASSQEGGAGRDNGYTF
TRBJ1-1 | TRBV6-5 | few | TRBD1 | TGTGCCAGCAGACTAACACAGGGGACCACTGAAGCTTTCTTT | CASRLTQGTTEAFF
TRBJ1-2 | TRBV6-6 | - | - | TGTGCCAGCAGTTACTCCAGATTTAAACAGGGAAGTGGCTACACCTTC | CASSYSRFKQGSGYTF
TRBJ2-1 | TRBV5-5 | - | TRBD2 | TGTGCCAGCAGCTTGGCTAGAGGACTAGCGGGGGGCGCGAATGAGCAGTTCTTC | CASSLARGLAGGANEQFF
TRBJ1-2 | TRBV30 | - | - | TGTGCCTGGAAAGGAGGATATGGCTACACCTTC | CAWKGGYGYTF
TRBJ2-7 | TRBV24-1 | - | TRBD1 | TGTGCCACCAGACAGGGGGCGAGTTACGAGCAGTACTTC | CATRQGASYEQYF
TRBJ1-1 | TRBV19 | - | - | TGTGCCAGTAAAAGAGACAGATTTATGAACACTGAAGCTTTCTTT | CASKRDRFMNTEAFF
TRBJ2-3 | TRBV19 | - | - | TGTGCCAGTAGTATAAGGGGGAGCCCGCAGTATTTT | CASSIRGSPQYF
TRBJ2-7 | TRBV10-3 | - | TRBD1 | TGTGCCATCTCTGGGGACAGATCTACCTACGAGCAGTACTTC | CAISGDRSTYEQYF
TRBJ2-3 | TRBV19 | once | - | TGTGCCAGTAGGACCAGGGGGGGCACAGATACGCAGTATTTT | CASRTRGGTDTQYF
TRBJ2-2 | TRBV5-4 | - | TRBD2 | TGTGCCAGCAGCGGGACTAGCGGGGCTAACACCGGGGAGCTGTTTTTT | CASSGTSGANTGELFF
TRBJ2-3 | TRBV5-1 | few | - | TGCGCCAGCAGCCCTCCAGGGGGGAGAACAGATACGCAGTATTTT | CASSPPGGRTDTQYF
TRBJ1-2 | TRBV29-1 | once | TRBD1 | TGCAGCGTAGTAACAGGGGCCTATGGCTACACCTTC | CSVVTGAYGYTF
TRBJ2-1 | TRBV30 | few | TRBD2 | TGTGCCTGGTCTAGCGGGGGGAACAATGAGCAGTTCTTC | CAWSSGGNNEQFF
TRBJ1-5 | TRBV28 | - | TRBD1 | TGTGCCAGCACCTCCAGGGGGAAGGCTCAGCCCCAGCATTTT | CASTSRGKAQPQHF
TRBJ1-2 | TRBV25-1 | - | - | TGTGCCAGCAGTGACCTCACTGCAGGGGCAGGTGGCTACACCTTC | CASSDLTAGAGGYTF
TRBJ2-5 | TRBV5-5 | - | - | TGTGCCAGCAGCCAACAGGCACAAGATATCAAAGAGACCCAGTACTTC | CASSQQAQDIKETQYF
TRBJ2-3 | TRBV6-6 | - | TRBD2 | TGTGCCAGCAGTCAGGGACTAGCGGGGGGGGTGGATACGCAGTATTTT | CASSQGLAGGVDTQYF
TRBJ2-7 | TRBV6-5 | - | TRBD1 | TGTGCCAGCAGGGGGGGACAGGGTTCCTACGAGCAGTACTTC | CASRGGQGSYEQYF
TRBJ1-5 | TRBV10-3 | - | TRBD1 | TGTGCCACGGGGGGACAGGGTGATCAGCCCCAGCATTTT | CATGGQGDQPQHF
TRBJ2-1 | TRBV9 | - | TRBD2 | TGTGCCAGCAGCGTTCTAGCGGGGGGGTACAATGAGCAGTTCTTC | CASSVLAGGYNEQFF
TRBJ1-5 | TRBV21-1 | - | - | TGTGCCACCGATCAGCCCCAGCATTTT | CATDQPQHF
TRBJ2-3 | TRBV5-1 | - | - | TGCGCCAGCAGTCCACGGGCGGGGCGGACAGATACGCAGTATTTT | CASSPRAGRTDTQYF
TRBJ1-4 | TRBV5-4 | few | - | TGTGCCAGCAGCCGAGGGGGGGACGGAGAAAAACTGTTTTTT | CASSRGGDGEKLFF